These 32 T cell receptor beta chains share one sample of origin, sequenced in a study of cytomegalovirus exposure and HLA in healthy donors. The assay was immunoSEQ multiplex PCR, and TCRdb's table has in-frame clones only and misses some. Among around 300,000 clones listed, around 87% were seen once. Sequenced sample: PBMCs. The source of these receptors is a woman between 18 and 30 years old in good health and CMV-seronegative.

This clone has just one count. V usage is TRBV4-3 and J usage is TRBJ2-1, with 13 bases matching TRBD2. This CDR3 is 17 amino acids long. With V trimmed by 4 bases and J by 9 bases, 12 bases remained unmatched. CDR1 is LGHNA and CDR2 is YSLEER in the germline V gene. The DNA for the CDR3 is TGCGCCAGCAGCCCGGACACTAGCGGGAGGGCCCCTGGTGAGCAGTTCTTC. It is translated as CASSPDTSGRAPGEQFF.

The CDR3 reads CASSQGAEQFF. In DNA, the CDR3 is TGTGCCAGCAGCCAGGGGGCTGAGCAGTTCTTC. The V gene is TRBV6-5, the J gene TRBJ2-1, with 8 bases aligning to TRBD1. This CDR3 contains 11 residues. V was clipped by 6 bases and J by 9 bases; unmatched bases: 1. Germline CDR1 is MNHEY and CDR2 is SVGAGI.

This clone was seen a few times. The J gene is TRBJ2-5, the V gene TRBV10-1, with D unclear. From germline, CDR1 is WNHNN and CDR2 SYGVQD (reference sequence). CDR3 length equals 12 residues. The V end was cut by 10 bases, the J end by 1 base, with 10 bases between. The CDR3 loop is CATLEFQETQYF. The CDR3 DNA is TGCGCCACCCTAGAGTTCCAAGAGACCCAGTACTTC.

CDR3 DNA sequence: TGTGCCTGGGCCGGGACACTCGGAGGTGAAGCTTTCTTT. Translation gives CAWAGTLGGEAFF. J is TRBJ1-1 and V is TRBV30, with D perhaps matching TRBD1 (6 bases). CDR1 is GTSNPN and CDR2 is SVGIG in the germline V gene (reference sequence). The germline V and J ends were trimmed by 5 bases and 7 bases, with 17 bases remaining between them. This CDR3 is built from 13 residues.

J is TRBJ1-2 and V is TRBV11-2, with D possibly TRBD1 on 6 matching bases. This CDR3 has 15 amino acids. Trimming left V 4 bases short and J 3 bases short, with 15 bases between. Germline V CDR1 and CDR2: SGHAT, FQNNGV. In nucleotides, the CDR3 is TGTGCCAGCAGCTCTCCACAGGGTGGAGACTATGGCTACACCTTC. Protein: CASSSPQGGDYGYTF.

This sequence joins TRBV20-1 and TRBJ1-2; TRBD1 aligns across 9 bases. Trimming took 8 bases from V and 6 from J; bases not matched to a gene: 4. Germline V lookup: CDR1 DFQATT, CDR2 SNEGSKA (reference sequence). The CDR3 covers 11 residues. CDR3 protein: CSSDRGHGYTF. The CDR3 DNA reads as TGCAGTTCGGACAGGGGACATGGCTACACCTTC.

The rearrangement joins TRBV27 to TRBJ2-3; 11 positions match TRBD2. The CDR3 contains 16 residues. V lost 5 bases, J lost 3 bases, and 7 bases stayed unmatched. The V gene's germline CDR1 is MNHEY and CDR2 SMNVEV (reference sequence). CDR3 amino acids: CASSHPGTSGTDTQYF. DNA of the CDR3: TGTGCCAGCAGTCACCCCGGGACTAGCGGAACAGATACGCAGTATTTT.

The chain recombines TRBV2 with TRBJ2-7; D may be TRBD2 (5 bases). This CDR3 region has 13 residues. Per germline, CDR1 SNHLY and CDR2 FYNNEI. V shed 4 bases and J shed 7 bases, with 14 bases lying between them. As DNA, the CDR3 is TGTGCCAGCAGTGTTGAGGCCTCGGGAGAGCAGTACTTC. Amino acid sequence: CASSVEASGEQYF. The full variable domain, in which reference TRBV2 and TRBJ2-7 provide the parts outside the CDR3, is EPEVTQTPSHQVTQMGQEVILRCVPISNHLYFYWYRQILGQKVEFLVSFYNNEISEKSEIFDDQFSVERPDGSNFTLKIRSTKLEDSAMYFCASSVEASGEQYFGPGTRLTVT.

V gene TRBV28 combines with J gene TRBJ1-3; D possibly corresponds to TRBD1 (5 bases). CDR1 and CDR2 from the germline V gene are MDHEN and SYDVKM. V was trimmed by 2 bases and J by 4 bases, leaving 12 bases between them. CDR3 length equals 15 residues. The CDR3 nucleotides read TGTGCCAGCAGTTTAGGGGGGAGGTTGGGAAACACCATATATTTT. Its translation is CASSLGGRLGNTIYF.

On this clone: Other DNA sequences in the sample encode the same CDR3. The genes are TRBV7-3 and TRBJ2-5; possible D gene TRBD2, 6 bases. V was shortened by 0 bases and J by 1 base, with 6 bases between the two germline ends. The length of the CDR3 is 14 residues. Looked up from germline, CDR1 is SGHTA and CDR2 is FQGTGA. The CDR3 nucleotides read TGTGCCAGCAGCTTAACGGGAGGCCAAGAGACCCAGTACTTC. Its protein is CASSLTGGQETQYF. The full variable domain, rest sourced from reference TRBV7-3 and TRBJ2-5, is GAGVSQTPSNKVTEKGKYVELRCDPISGHTALYWYRQSLGQGPEFLIYFQGTGAADDSGLPNDRFFAVRPEGSVSTLKIQRTERGDSAVYLCASSLTGGQETQYFGPGTRLLVL.

This sequence joins TRBV4-2 and TRBJ2-3; 12 bases align to TRBD2. Looked up from germline, CDR1 is LGHNA and CDR2 is YNFKEQ. V dropped 0 bases and J dropped 6; count of bases not matched to a gene: 7. The CDR3 runs to 17 residues. The CDR3: CASSQERLAGDSDTQYF. CDR3 sequence (DNA): TGTGCCAGCAGCCAAGAGAGACTAGCGGGAGATTCGGATACGCAGTATTTT.

This clone was counted a few times. The chain carries TRBV11-2 and TRBJ1-6, with D hard to call. The CDR3 totals 13 residues. V lost 1 base and J lost 7, with 5 bases in between. Germline V gives CDR1 SGHAT, CDR2 FQNNGV. CDR3: CASSLGSNSPLHF. The CDR3 DNA reads as TGTGCCAGCAGCTTAGGAAGCAATTCACCCCTCCACTTT.

CDR3 protein: CSVGSGRALMDEQFF. DNA for the CDR3: TGCAGCGTTGGTAGCGGGAGGGCCCTCATGGATGAGCAGTTCTTC. The rearrangement uses TRBV29-1 and TRBJ2-1; 11 positions match TRBD2. The CDR3 loop spans 15 amino acids. The J segment lost 8 bases and the V segment lost 4 bases, leaving 10 bases of the junction unmatched. Germline CDR1 SQVTM, CDR2 ANQGSEA.

The chain links TRBV11-2 to TRBJ2-3; TRBD2 aligns across 7 bases. CDR3 size: 14 residues. J was trimmed by 4 bases and V by 5 bases; bases with no gene match: 6. Germline CDR1 reads SGHAT; CDR2 reads FQNNGV. The CDR3 loop reads CASSRAGVSDTQYF. The CDR3 bases are TGTGCCAGCAGCCGGGCGGGAGTGTCAGATACGCAGTATTTT.

V gene TRBV28 combines with J gene TRBJ2-5, with D unclear. The length of the CDR3 is 13 residues. V gave up 7 bases and J gave up 7 bases, with 16 bases separating them. Germline CDR1 reads MDHEN; CDR2 reads SYDVKM. The CDR3 protein is CASTISPLGTQYF. The CDR3 region has the DNA TGTGCCAGCACGATTAGCCCCCTGGGGACCCAGTACTTC.

CDR3 bases: TGTGCCAGCAGCATGACCGGGACTAGCAGGTGTCAGGATACGCAGTATTTT. This codes for CASSMTGTSRCQDTQYF. The J gene is TRBJ2-3, the V gene TRBV21-1; the D call TRBD2 from the table was never checked on the DNA. TRBV21-1 is a documented pseudogene. This CDR3 comprises 17 residues.

The rearrangement joins TRBV15 to TRBJ2-7, with TRBD2 matching 9 bases. The CDR3 extends over 15 amino acids. The V and J ends lost 4 bases and 2 bases, in that order; junction bases with no gene match: 6. Per the germline V gene, CDR1 is LNHNV and CDR2 is YYDKDF (reference sequence). Written as DNA, the CDR3 is TGTGCCACCAGCAAAAGTGGCGGGAGGGCCTACGAGCAGTACTTC. Its translation is CATSKSGGRAYEQYF.

V is TRBV5-1 and J is TRBJ1-1; D not resolved. V lost 1 base and J lost 0, with 10 bases in between. The germline gives CDR1 SGHRS, CDR2 YFSETQ. This CDR3 spans 15 amino acids. The CDR3 region has the DNA TGCGCCAGCAGCTTGTATCGGGGATTGAACACTGAAGCTTTCTTT. This sequence encodes CASSLYRGLNTEAFF. The variable domain in full, completed from reference TRBV5-1 and TRBJ1-1, reads KAGVTQTPRYLIKTRGQQVTLSCSPISGHRSVSWYQQTPGQGLQFLFEYFSETQRNKGNFPGRFSGRQFSNSRSEMNVSTLELGDSALYLCASSLYRGLNTEAFFGQGTRLTVV.

This CDR3 is CASSSGPSDTEAFF. CDR3 coding DNA: TGCGCCAGCAGTTCTGGGCCCTCCGACACTGAAGCTTTCTTT. The chain links TRBV5-1 to TRBJ1-1; no clear D gene. CDR1 is SGHRS and CDR2 is YFSETQ in the germline V gene. CDR3 length: 14 amino acids. Deletions cut 5 bases from V and 3 bases from J, with 14 bases between.

The CDR3 DNA reads TGTGCCACCGCGAGAGGACCGGGATCGAGCACTGAAGCTTTCTTT. It yields the protein CATARGPGSSTEAFF. The genes are TRBV7-3 and TRBJ1-1; D unresolved. Trimming took off 10 bases at V and 4 bases at J, with 22 bases between the two ends. The germline gives CDR1 SGHTA, CDR2 FQGTGA. This CDR3 comprises 15 residues.

The rearrangement uses TRBV9 and TRBJ1-2; 7 bases are shared with TRBD1. Germline CDR1 SGDLS, CDR2 YYNGEE. V was pared by 0 bases and J by 7 bases, with 6 bases of the junction left unmatched. This CDR3 contains 14 residues. This CDR3 reads CASSVEQGRGGYTF. CDR3 DNA: TGTGCCAGCAGCGTAGAACAGGGGAGAGGTGGCTACACCTTC.

The rearrangement joins TRBV28 to TRBJ2-7; weak D call: TRBD2 (6 bases). Germline V gene data show CDR1 as MDHEN and CDR2 as SYDVKM. This CDR3 contains 12 residues. Trimming removed 10 bases at V and 3 bases at J, with 13 bases between. The CDR3, as DNA: TGTGCCACCGGTGTCGGGGGCTACGAGCAGTACTTC. Translating gives CATGVGGYEQYF.

The chain couples TRBV9 to TRBJ2-5; D perhaps matches TRBD2 (6 bases). The CDR3 is 13 amino acids. In germline, CDR1 is SGDLS, CDR2 YYNGEE. V lost 4 bases, J lost 5 bases, and 12 bases lay in between. The CDR3 spells CASSPGVGETQYF. The CDR3 nucleotides are TGTGCCAGCAGCCCGGGGGTGGGGGAGACCCAGTACTTC.

The V and J genes are TRBV6-1 and TRBJ1-5; no definite D call. The CDR3 consists of 16 residues. V lost 4 bases and J 2 bases, leaving 15 bases between the germline ends. Germline CDR1 reads MNHNS; CDR2 reads SASEGT. CDR3 loop: CASSALPTGGNQPQHF. The CDR3 nucleotides are TGTGCCAGCAGTGCATTACCTACCGGTGGCAATCAGCCCCAGCATTTT.

The genes are TRBV2 and TRBJ2-7; tentatively, D is TRBD1 (6 bases). V lost 11 bases and J lost 2, with 19 bases in between. CDR1 and CDR2 (germline): SNHLY, FYNNEI. The CDR3 spans 14 residues. The CDR3 DNA follows: TGTGCCGTCTCCACACGACAGGATCCCTACGAGCAGTACTTC. Encoded protein: CAVSTRQDPYEQYF.

V gene TRBV4-3 combines with J gene TRBJ2-7; 9 bases agree with TRBD1. The CDR3 has 15 amino acids. The germline V gene encodes CDR1 LGHNA and CDR2 YSLEER. With V trimmed by 0 bases and J by 3 bases, 3 bases remained unmatched. Here the CDR3 DNA reads TGCGCCAGCAGCCAAGATCGGGGACAGGGCTACGAGCAGTACTTC. It is translated as CASSQDRGQGYEQYF.

The chain links TRBV19 to TRBJ2-1, with 7 bases matching TRBD2. This CDR3 has 17 residues. Germline CDR1 is LNHDA and CDR2 is SQIVND (reference sequence). Losses at the gene ends were 4 bases for V and 5 bases for J; bases not matched to a gene: 14. The CDR3 is CASSSGRWGGDNNEQFF. DNA for the CDR3: TGTGCCAGTAGTAGCGGGAGATGGGGCGGAGACAACAATGAGCAGTTCTTC.

The chain carries TRBV13 and TRBJ1-1; 10 bases fit TRBD1. The CDR3 has 14 residues. Germline values: CDR1 PRHDT, CDR2 FYEKMQ (reference sequence). Trimming at V came to 4 bases and at J to 3 bases, leaving 2 bases not matched to a gene. CDR3 amino acids: CASSWDRGYTEAFF. Here the CDR3 DNA reads TGTGCCAGCAGCTGGGACAGGGGATACACTGAAGCTTTCTTT.

Only one count was recorded for this clone. V gene TRBV5-4 combines with J gene TRBJ2-1; 8 nucleotides match TRBD2. The CDR3 loop spans 14 amino acids. Trimming at V came to 0 bases and at J to 13 bases, leaving 9 bases not matched to a gene. The germline gives CDR1 SGHNT, CDR2 YYREEE (reference sequence). The chain's CDR3 is CASSLASAGGAQFF. The CDR3 DNA follows: TGTGCCAGCAGCTTGGCTTCCGCGGGAGGCGCTCAGTTCTTC.

This chain joins TRBV5-1 and TRBJ2-1; D not certain. The V gene's germline CDR1 is SGHRS and CDR2 YFSETQ. There are 11 residues in the CDR3. V lost 4 bases and J lost 12, with 11 bases in between. The CDR3 reads CASSRVYRQFF. CDR3 in DNA: TGCGCCAGCAGCCGGGTGTATCGGCAGTTCTTC.

The rearrangement links TRBV27 to TRBJ2-1; TRBD2 is a possible D gene (6 bases). This CDR3 has 15 residues. V gave up 7 bases and J gave up 6 bases, with 19 bases separating them. In germline, CDR1 is MNHEY, CDR2 SMNVEV (reference sequence). The CDR3 nucleotides are TGTGCCAGCAAACTCACCAAGGGACTTGGCAATGAGCAGTTCTTC. Translating it yields CASKLTKGLGNEQFF.

V gene TRBV19 combines with J gene TRBJ2-1, with TRBD1 matching 8 bases. The CDR3 is 14 residues long. After removal of 3 bases from V and 10 bases from J, the junction contained 8 bases not matched to a gene. The germline CDR1 and CDR2 sequences are LNHDA and SQIVND (reference sequence). The CDR3 sequence is CASSIGQGAHEQFF. Here the CDR3 DNA reads TGTGCCAGTAGTATCGGTCAGGGGGCTCACGAGCAGTTCTTC.